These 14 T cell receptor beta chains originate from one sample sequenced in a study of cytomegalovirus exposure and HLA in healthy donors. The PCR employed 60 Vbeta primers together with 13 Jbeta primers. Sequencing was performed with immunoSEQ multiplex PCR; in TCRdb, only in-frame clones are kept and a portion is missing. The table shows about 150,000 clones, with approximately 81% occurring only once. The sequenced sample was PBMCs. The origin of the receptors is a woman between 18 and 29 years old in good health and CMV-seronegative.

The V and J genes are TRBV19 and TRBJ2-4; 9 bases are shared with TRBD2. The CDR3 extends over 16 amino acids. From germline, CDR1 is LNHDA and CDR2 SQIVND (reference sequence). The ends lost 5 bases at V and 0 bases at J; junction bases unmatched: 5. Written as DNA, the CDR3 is TGTGCCAGTAGTCGGACTAGCGAACGAGCCAAAAACATTCAGTACTTC. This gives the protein CASSRTSERAKNIQYF.

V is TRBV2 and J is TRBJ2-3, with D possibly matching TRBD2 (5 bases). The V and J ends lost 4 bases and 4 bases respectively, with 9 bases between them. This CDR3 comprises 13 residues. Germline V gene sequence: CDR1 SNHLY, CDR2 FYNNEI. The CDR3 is CASSVGRADTQYF. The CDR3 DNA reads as TGTGCCAGCAGTGTGGGGAGAGCAGATACGCAGTATTTT.

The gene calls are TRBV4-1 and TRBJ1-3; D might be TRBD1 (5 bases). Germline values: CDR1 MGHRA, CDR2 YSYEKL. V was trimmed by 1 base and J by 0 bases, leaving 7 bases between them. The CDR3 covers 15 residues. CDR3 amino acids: CASSQGQISGNTIYF. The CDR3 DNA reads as TGCGCCAGCAGCCAAGGACAGATCTCTGGAAACACCATATATTTT.

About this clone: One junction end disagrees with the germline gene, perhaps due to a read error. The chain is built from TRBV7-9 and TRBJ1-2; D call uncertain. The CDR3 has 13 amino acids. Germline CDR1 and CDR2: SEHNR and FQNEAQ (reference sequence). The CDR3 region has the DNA TGTTCCAGCAGCGCAAGGGAGGACTATGGCTACACCTTC. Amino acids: CSSSAREDYGYTF.

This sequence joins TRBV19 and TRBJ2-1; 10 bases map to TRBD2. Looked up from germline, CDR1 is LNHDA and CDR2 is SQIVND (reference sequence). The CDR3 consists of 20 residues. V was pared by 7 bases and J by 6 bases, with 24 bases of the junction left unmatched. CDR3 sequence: CASTVLPFGASGGPTNEQFF. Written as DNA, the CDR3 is TGTGCCAGTACTGTACTACCTTTTGGGGCTAGCGGGGGACCTACCAATGAGCAGTTCTTC.

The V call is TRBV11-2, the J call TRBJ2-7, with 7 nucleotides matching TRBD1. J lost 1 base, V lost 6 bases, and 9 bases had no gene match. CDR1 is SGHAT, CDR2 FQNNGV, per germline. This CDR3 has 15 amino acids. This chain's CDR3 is CASRGLDRSSYEQYF. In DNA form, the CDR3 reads TGTGCCAGCAGGGGGTTGGACAGGAGTTCCTACGAGCAGTACTTC.

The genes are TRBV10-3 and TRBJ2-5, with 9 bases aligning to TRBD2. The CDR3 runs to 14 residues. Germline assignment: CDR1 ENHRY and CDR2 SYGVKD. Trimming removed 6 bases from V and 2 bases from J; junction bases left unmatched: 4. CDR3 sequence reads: CAIRGSGGQETQYF. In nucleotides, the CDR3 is TGTGCCATCAGGGGTAGCGGGGGTCAAGAGACCCAGTACTTC.

As DNA, the CDR3 is TGTGCCAGCAAAATGGGGGTTCGGGGGACCGGGGAGCTGTTTTTT. Amino acid sequence: CASKMGVRGTGELFF. The chain links TRBV11-3 to TRBJ2-2; D is perhaps TRBD2 (6 bases). Germline V lookup: CDR1 SGHNT, CDR2 YENEEA. V lost 7 bases to trimming and J lost 5 bases, with 17 bases between them. The CDR3 is made up of 15 amino acids.

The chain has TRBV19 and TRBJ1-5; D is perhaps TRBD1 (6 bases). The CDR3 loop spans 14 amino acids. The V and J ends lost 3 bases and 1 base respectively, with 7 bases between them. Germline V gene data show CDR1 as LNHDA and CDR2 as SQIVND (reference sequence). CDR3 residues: CASSIQGSNQPQHF. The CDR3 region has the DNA TGTGCCAGTAGTATCCAGGGGAGCAATCAGCCCCAGCATTTT.

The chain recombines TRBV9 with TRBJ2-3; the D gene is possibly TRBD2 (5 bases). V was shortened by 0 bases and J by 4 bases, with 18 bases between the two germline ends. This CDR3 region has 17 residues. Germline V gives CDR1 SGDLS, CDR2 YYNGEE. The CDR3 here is CASSVEGFPSWPDTQYF. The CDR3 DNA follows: TGTGCCAGCAGCGTAGAGGGTTTTCCTAGCTGGCCAGATACGCAGTATTTT.

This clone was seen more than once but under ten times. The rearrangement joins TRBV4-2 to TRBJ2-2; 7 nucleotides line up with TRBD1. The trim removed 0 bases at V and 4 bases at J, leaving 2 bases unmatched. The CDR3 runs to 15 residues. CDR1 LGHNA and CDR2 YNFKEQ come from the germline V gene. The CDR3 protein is CASSQDTGATGELFF. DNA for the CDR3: TGTGCCAGCAGCCAAGATACAGGGGCCACCGGGGAGCTGTTTTTT.

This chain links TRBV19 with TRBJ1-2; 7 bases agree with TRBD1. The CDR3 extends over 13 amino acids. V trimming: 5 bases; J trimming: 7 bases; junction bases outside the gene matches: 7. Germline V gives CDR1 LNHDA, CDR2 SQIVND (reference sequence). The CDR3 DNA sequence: TGTGCCAGTAGTGTCGGACAGGTGCTTGGCTACACCTTC. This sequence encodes CASSVGQVLGYTF.

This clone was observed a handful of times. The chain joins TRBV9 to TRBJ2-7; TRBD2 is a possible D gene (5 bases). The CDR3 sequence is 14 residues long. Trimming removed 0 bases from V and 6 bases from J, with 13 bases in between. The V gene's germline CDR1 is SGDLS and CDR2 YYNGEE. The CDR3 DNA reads TGTGCCAGCAGCGTAGGCACGACCGGAGGCGAGCAGTACTTC. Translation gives CASSVGTTGGEQYF.

The CDR3 DNA follows: TGCAGCGCCACAGGGGAAACCTACGAGCAGTACTTC. Translated: CSATGETYEQYF. This chain joins TRBV29-1 and TRBJ2-7; 7 bases align to TRBD1. CDR1 SQVTM and CDR2 ANQGSEA come from the germline V gene. CDR3 size: 12 residues. V trimming: 7 bases; J trimming: 2 bases; junction bases outside the gene matches: 5.